The 13 T cell receptor beta chains in this list originate from one sample, sequenced in a study of blood T cell repertoires in COVID-19. Only in-frame clones appear in the TCRdb table, and some are missing; sequencing was by immunoSEQ multiplex PCR. The sample yields around 120,000 clones, 88% seen once. The sample was peripheral blood. These TCRs come from a human donor in a cohort sampled during active COVID-19.

The V gene is TRBV6-6, the J gene TRBJ2-2; 7 bases are shared with TRBD1. V dropped 6 bases and J dropped 3; count of bases not matched to a gene: 4. There are 14 residues in the CDR3. The germline CDR1 and CDR2 sequences are MNHNY and SVGAGI (reference sequence). This chain's CDR3 is CASRLGTDTGELFF. The CDR3 DNA reads TGTGCCAGCAGACTCGGGACAGACACCGGGGAGCTGTTTTTT.

This clone was recorded once. V gene TRBV19 combines with J gene TRBJ2-1, with D possibly being TRBD2 (5 bases). Trimming stripped 0 bases from V and 0 bases from J, with 6 bases between. Germline-derived CDR1 and CDR2 are LNHDA and SQIVND (reference sequence). The CDR3 has 15 amino acids. CDR3 loop: CASSIEDSSYNEQFF. DNA of the CDR3: TGTGCCAGTAGTATAGAGGACTCCTCCTACAATGAGCAGTTCTTC.

The table lists this clone with a count of one. In nucleotides, the CDR3 is TGTGCCAGCAGGGACAGGGGGCAGAGCGAAAAACTGTTTTTT. It is translated as CASRDRGQSEKLFF. The rearrangement links TRBV2 to TRBJ1-4; the match to TRBD1 covers 11 bases. V was clipped by 6 bases and J by 8 bases; unmatched bases: 5. Germline V gene sequence: CDR1 SNHLY, CDR2 FYNNEI. The CDR3 runs 14 residues. The variable domain in full, with the rest retrieved from reference TRBV2 and TRBJ1-4, is EPEVTQTPSHQVTQMGQEVILRCVPISNHLYFYWYRQILGQKVEFLVSFYNNEISEKSEIFDDQFSVERPDGSNFTLKIRSTKLEDSAMYFCASRDRGQSEKLFFGSGTQLSVL.

J is TRBJ2-7 and V is TRBV18; possible D gene TRBD1, 6 bases. The germline CDR1 and CDR2 sequences are KGHSH and LQKENI. The CDR3 is made up of 14 amino acids. Trimming pared 2 bases from V and 2 bases from J, leaving 10 bases between. Here the CDR3 reads CASSPLDSPYEQYF. CDR3 bases: TGTGCCAGCTCACCATTGGACAGCCCCTACGAGCAGTACTTC.

The sample holds one count of this clone. The chain recombines TRBV5-6 with TRBJ2-7, with 9 positions matching TRBD1. This CDR3 has 14 residues. Trimming took 5 bases from V and 7 from J; bases not matched to a gene: 10. Per the germline V gene, CDR1 is SGHDT and CDR2 is YYEEEE. This CDR3 is CASRPQGAQEEQYF. The CDR3 DNA is TGTGCCAGCAGACCACAGGGGGCGCAGGAAGAGCAGTACTTC.

The chain recombines TRBV9 with TRBJ2-7; TRBD2 matches 7 bases. The junction had 5 bases not matched to a gene; V was cut back by 0 bases and J by 2 bases. The CDR3 is made up of 15 amino acids. Germline V CDR1 and CDR2: SGDLS, YYNGEE. CDR3 residues: CASSVDSGTTYEQYF. As DNA, the CDR3 is TGTGCCAGCAGCGTAGACAGCGGGACCACCTACGAGCAGTACTTC.

This sequence joins TRBV15 and TRBJ2-6; TRBD1 matches 7 bases. CDR1 is LNHNV and CDR2 is YYDKDF in the germline V gene (reference sequence). This CDR3 region has 18 residues. With 0 bases clipped from V and 0 bases from J, the junction kept 5 bases outside the gene matches. CDR3 nucleotides: TGTGCCACCAGCAGAGATGGACAGGTCCTCTCTGGGGCCAACGTCCTGACTTTC. It is translated as CATSRDGQVLSGANVLTF.

V usage is TRBV5-6 and J usage is TRBJ1-1, with 9 bases that match TRBD1. Trimming cost V 5 bases and J 5 bases; bases outside gene matches: 4. The CDR3 sequence is 13 residues long. Germline V lookup: CDR1 SGHDT, CDR2 YYEEEE. CDR3 bases: TGTGCCAGCAGGGGGACAGGGAGGACTGAAGCTTTCTTT. Residues: CASRGTGRTEAFF.

The rearrangement links TRBV5-1 to TRBJ2-6, with 12 positions matching TRBD1. The CDR3 is 19 amino acids. Per germline, CDR1 SGHRS and CDR2 YFSETQ. The J segment lost 0 bases and the V segment lost 4 bases, leaving 8 bases of the junction unmatched. CDR3 coding DNA: TGCGCCAGCAGCCCCCGGGGACAGGGGGCCTCCTCTGGGGCCAACGTCCTGACTTTC. Its protein is CASSPRGQGASSGANVLTF.

This clone occurred a few times. The chain joins TRBV12-3 or TRBV12-4 to TRBJ2-5; weak D call: TRBD2 (6 bases). Trimming took 6 bases from V and 1 from J, leaving 9 bases between them. CDR3 length equals 13 residues. CDR3 amino acids: CASRTRSQETQYF. The CDR3 nucleotides are TGTGCCAGCAGGACTAGAAGCCAAGAGACCCAGTACTTC.

This sequence joins TRBV28 and TRBJ2-2, with 13 bases that match TRBD2. Trimming removed 10 bases from V and 9 bases from J; junction bases left unmatched: 2. The CDR3 runs to 12 residues. Germline-derived CDR1 and CDR2 are MDHEN and SYDVKM. In DNA, the CDR3 is TGTGCCACCGGGACTAGCGGGAGGGAGCTGTTTTTT. It translates to CATGTSGRELFF.

This clone was observed many times. The V call is TRBV21-1, the J call TRBJ2-7; no check of the table's D call, TRBD1, against the DNA was made. TRBV21-1 is a pseudogene segment. This CDR3 has 15 residues. The CDR3, as DNA: TGTGCCAGCAGCAAAGTTTGGACAAAGCCGTACGAGCAGTACTTC. The encoded protein is CASSKVWTKPYEQYF.

V and J are TRBV5-4 and TRBJ2-3; TRBD2 agrees at 7 bases. The CDR3 extends over 17 amino acids. The germline V gene has CDR1 SGHNT and CDR2 YYREEE (reference sequence). The V and J ends lost 1 base and 3 bases, in that order; junction bases with no gene match: 11. The CDR3 sequence is CASSLSSGRRETDTQYF. The DNA of the CDR3 is TGTGCCAGCAGCTTGTCTTCCGGCCGGCGGGAGACAGATACGCAGTATTTT.